Listed below are T cell receptor beta chains from one sample, sequenced in a study of blood T cell repertoires in COVID-19. Repertoires were generated with immunoSEQ multiplex PCR, while TCRdb's copy carries only in-frame clones and drops some. This table has about 430,000 clones, approximately 91% appearing once. Sequenced: PBMCs or T cells enriched from blood (not recorded which). The origin of the receptors is a woman between 18 and 30 years old who had been exposed to COVID-19. Each CDR3 is given with its conserved first and last residue. The D gene is left open where the match is weak. Only part of the rows carry a size: once, few, many, or a class if the clone is expanded.

clone size,J gene,D gene,V gene,CDR3 protein,CDR3 DNA
NA,TRBJ1-6,TRBD1,TRBV4-3,CASSQETGTGPSPLHF,TGCGCCAGCAGCCAAGAAACCGGGACAGGGCCTTCACCCCTCCACTTT
once,TRBJ2-4,TRBD1,TRBV7-9,CASSGWIPQGAGNIQYF,TGTGCCAGCAGCGGGTGGATACCTCAGGGGGCTGGTAACATTCAGTACTTC
NA,TRBJ2-1,NA,TRBV25-1,CASNHRDSTFGYEQFF,TGTGCCAGCAACCACCGGGACTCAACTTTTGGATATGAGCAGTTCTTC
NA,TRBJ1-3,NA,TRBV28,CAARNFGNTIYF,TGTGCCGCTAGGAACTTTGGAAACACCATATATTTT
NA,TRBJ1-5,NA,TRBV24-1,CATWGGPGQPQHF,TGTGCCACCTGGGGGGGGCCAGGGCAGCCCCAGCATTTT
NA,TRBJ2-2,NA,TRBV4-3,CASSQSYTGELFF,TGCGCCAGCAGCCAGAGTTATACCGGGGAGCTGTTTTTT
NA,TRBJ2-1,TRBD2,TRBV7-7,CASATTGTKQFF,TGTGCCAGCGCAACTACCGGGACTAAGCAGTTCTTC
NA,TRBJ2-3,NA,TRBV7-8,CASSSTTYTDTQYF,TGTGCCAGCAGCTCGACAACGTACACAGATACGCAGTATTTT
NA,TRBJ2-3,NA,TRBV18,CASSPTGITDTQYF,TGTGCCAGCTCACCGACCGGGATTACAGATACGCAGTATTTT
few,TRBJ1-2,NA,TRBV2,CASSERYGYTF,TGTGCCAGCAGTGAACGCTATGGCTACACCTTC
once,TRBJ1-3,NA,TRBV11-2,CASSFAGGLENTIYF,TGTGCCAGCAGCTTCGCCGGGGGTCTCGAAAACACCATATATTTT
NA,TRBJ2-7,NA,TRBV27,CASSLSEGGYEQYF,TGTGCCAGCAGCTTATCAGAGGGCGGCTACGAGCAGTACTTC
NA,TRBJ2-7,TRBD1,TRBV19,CASSPRTGDIYEQYF,TGTGCCAGTAGTCCTCGGACAGGGGATATCTACGAGCAGTACTTC
NA,TRBJ2-1,NA,TRBV5-1,CASSPEGGGNEQFF,TGCGCCAGCAGCCCCGAGGGGGGGGGAAATGAGCAGTTCTTC
NA,TRBJ1-2,TRBD1,TRBV25-1,CASTEDRAYGYTF,TGTGCCAGCACCGAGGACAGGGCCTATGGCTACACCTTC
NA,TRBJ1-2,TRBD1,TRBV7-9,CASSLGDSLNYGYTF,TGTGCCAGCAGCTTAGGGGACAGCCTTAACTATGGCTACACCTTC